Each of the 20 T cell receptor beta chains below was sequenced from the same sample in a study of T cells in women clearing cervical HPV infection. The table came from immunoSEQ multiplex PCR; TCRdb's copy has only in-frame clones and leaves some out. Across around 31,000 clones, the top ten clones capture about 4.6% of the sample. Material: blood buffy coat. The source of these receptors is a woman between 18 and 69 years old with a cervical HPV16 infection that either progressed to CIN3+ or cleared (not recorded which).

CDR3 amino acids: CASSMTGTSGGLRTGELFF. CDR3 DNA (partial): TGTGCCAGTAGTATGACCGGGACTAGCGGGGGACTACGTACCGGGGAG. V and J are TRBV19 and TRBJ2-2; 14 bases agree with TRBD2. The sequence runs out 3 residues before the end of the CDR3; the remainder is reconstructed from the germline J gene. The CDR3 is 19 amino acids. Germline V CDR1 and CDR2: LNHDA, SQIVND (reference sequence). Losses at the gene ends were 3 bases for V and 5 bases for J; bases not matched to a gene: 11.

Points on this clone: The read is 3 residues too short to cover the CDR3 end, so that end is filled in from the germline J gene. The chain links TRBV20-1 to TRBJ1-5; D remains unclear. V lost 0 bases and J lost 4, with 7 bases in between. The germline gives CDR1 DFQATT, CDR2 SNEGSKA (reference sequence). The CDR3 contains 13 residues. This CDR3 reads CSAREGWNQPQHF. The sequenced CDR3 bases are TGCAGTGCTAGAGAAGGCTGGAATCAGCCC.

Points on this clone: The read stops 3 residues short of the end of the CDR3; the missing end is completed from the germline J gene. This chain uses TRBV18 with TRBJ2-2; 8 nucleotides line up with TRBD2. Germline V gene data show CDR1 as KGHSH and CDR2 as LQKENI. The CDR3 has 14 amino acids. CDR3 residues: CASSPGTRGEKLFF. CDR3 DNA, as far as it was read: TGTGCCAGCTCACCCGGGACGCGGGGGGAAAAG.

Remarks on this clone: Read sequence stops 3 residues before the CDR3 end, and the germline J gene provides the missing end. The rearrangement links TRBV10-2 to TRBJ2-2; possible D gene TRBD1, 5 bases. The CDR3 is 15 amino acids. The V gene's germline CDR1 is WSHSY and CDR2 SAAADI. The CDR3 sequence is CASSESVTGGSPLFF. CDR3 DNA, as far as it was read: TGCGCCAGCAGTGAGTCGGTTACAGGTGGATCACCG.

Concerning this clone itself: The read ends 3 residues early relative to the CDR3; the germline J gene fills the gap. V and J are TRBV7-9 and TRBJ2-7; 7 bases map to TRBD1. Per germline, CDR1 SEHNR and CDR2 FQNEAQ (reference sequence). The length of the CDR3 is 13 residues. V shed 6 bases, J shed 6 bases, and the junction held 8 bases outside the gene matches. The covered CDR3 bases are TGTGCCAGCAGACATATGACAGGGCCCGAG. It encodes CASRHMTGPE. The complete CDR3 sequence is CASRHMTGPEQYF. Full variable domain (rest looked up from reference TRBV7-9 and TRBJ2-7): DTGVSQNPRHKITKRGQNVTFRCDPISEHNRLYWYRQTLGQGPEFLTYFQNEAQLEKSRLLSDRFSAERPKGSFSTLEIQRTEQGDSAMYLCASRHMTGPEQYFGPGTRLTVT.

A word on this clone: The read terminates 3 residues ahead of where the CDR3 ends, so the germline J gene completes it. The chain uses TRBV7-3 and TRBJ1-4, with D maybe TRBD1 (5 bases). From germline, CDR1 is SGHTA and CDR2 FQGTGA. The CDR3 loop spans 15 amino acids. The CDR3 reads CASSLTGFGANVLFF. CDR3 DNA (partial): TGTGCCAGCAGCTTAACAGGCTTTGGGGCCAACGTA.

With regard to this clone: The read is 3 residues too short to cover the CDR3 end, so that end is filled in from the germline J gene. The gene calls are TRBV10-3 and TRBJ1-5; 7 bases are shared with TRBD1. V shed 0 bases and J 0 bases; nucleotides not matched to a gene: 5. The CDR3 spans 17 residues. Germline CDR1 and CDR2: ENHRY and SYGVKD. CDR3 DNA (partial): TGTGCCATCAGTGAGTCAATAAGGGACAGTAGCAATCAGCCC. The encoded protein is CAISESIRDSSNQP. The entire CDR3 protein reads CAISESIRDSSNQPQHF.

Regarding this clone: The DNA ends 3 residues before the CDR3 does, and the rest of the CDR3 is filled in from the germline J gene. The chain carries TRBV19 and TRBJ2-2, with D possibly matching TRBD1 (6 bases). This CDR3 comprises 14 residues. The V gene's germline CDR1 is LNHDA and CDR2 SQIVND (reference sequence). CDR3 region: CASSKTGRNEKLFF. CDR3 DNA (partial): TGTGCCAGTAGTAAGACAGGCCGAAATGAAAAG. Together with reference TRBV19 and TRBJ2-2, the CDR3 gives the full variable domain: DGGITQSPKYLFRKEGQNVTLSCEQNLNHDAMYWYRQDPGQGLRLIYYSQIVNDFQKGDIAEGYSVSREKKESFPLTVTSAQKNPTAFYLCASSKTGRNEKLFFGEGSRLTVL.

With respect to this clone: The read stops 3 residues short of the end of the CDR3; the missing end is completed from the germline J gene. The chain links TRBV19 to TRBJ1-2; unclear D gene. From germline, CDR1 is LNHDA and CDR2 SQIVND (reference sequence). The V end lost 0 bases, the J end lost 7 bases, and 9 bases lay between the germline ends. The length of the CDR3 is 13 residues. CDR3: CASSIDRGAGYTF. The covered CDR3 bases are TGTGCCAGTAGTATAGATCGGGGTGCTGGC.

Turning to this clone: The sequence runs out 3 residues before the end of the CDR3; the remainder is reconstructed from the germline J gene. The chain uses TRBV20-1 and TRBJ1-1, with D possibly TRBD1 on 5 matching bases. Germline V lookup: CDR1 DFQATT, CDR2 SNEGSKA (reference sequence). Trimming took 7 bases from V and 1 from J, leaving 13 bases between them. The CDR3 runs to 13 residues. The CDR3 protein is CSVLQGGNTEAFF. The part of the CDR3 DNA that was read is TGCAGTGTCCTTCAGGGAGGGAACACTGAA.

Remarks on this clone: The read terminates 3 residues before the CDR3 end, so the remaining end is supplied by the germline J gene. This chain uses TRBV19 with TRBJ1-2; a possible D gene is TRBD1 (5 bases). Germline CDR1 LNHDA, CDR2 SQIVND (reference sequence). The CDR3 has 17 residues. The part of the CDR3 DNA that was read is TGTGCCAGTAGTATAGATCACGGGGCTAGCGGATACAATGAC. Amino acids: CASSIDHGASGYND. The whole CDR3 reads CASSIDHGASGYNDYTF.

With regard to this clone: Read coverage stops 3 residues before the CDR3 terminus; the germline J gene supplies the remainder. The V gene is TRBV6-2 or TRBV6-3, the J gene TRBJ1-1, with a weak D call TRBD1 (6 bases). The CDR3 has 14 amino acids. The germline V gene has CDR1 MNHEY and CDR2 SVGEGT. Trimming took 6 bases from V and 0 from J, leaving 11 bases between them. The sequenced CDR3 bases are TGTGCCAGCAGGGTTTCAGGGGTGAACACTGAA. Translated: CASRVSGVNTE. The whole CDR3 sequence reads CASRVSGVNTEAFF.

Worth noting for this clone: Read coverage stops 3 residues before the CDR3 terminus; the germline J gene supplies the remainder. This chain links TRBV2 with TRBJ1-2; maybe TRBD1 (6 bases). This CDR3 has 13 residues. The V and J ends lost 5 bases and 4 bases respectively, with 11 bases between them. The germline gives CDR1 SNHLY, CDR2 FYNNEI. Here the CDR3 reads CASSLRQVYGYTF. Incomplete CDR3 DNA: TGTGCCAGCAGTCTCAGACAGGTCTATGGC.

For this clone: The read is 3 residues too short to cover the CDR3 end, so that end is filled in from the germline J gene. The V gene is TRBV27, the J gene TRBJ2-3; 7 nucleotides align to TRBD1. Losses at the gene ends were 4 bases for V and 0 bases for J; bases not matched to a gene: 7. Germline V CDR1 and CDR2: MNHEY, SMNVEV (reference sequence). CDR3 length equals 16 residues. The CDR3 is CASSWAKGASTDTQYF. The CDR3 bases that were read are TGTGCCAGCAGTTGGGCCAAGGGGGCGAGCACAGATACG.

Concerning this clone itself: The read ends 3 residues early relative to the CDR3; the germline J gene fills the gap. The gene calls are TRBV20-1 and TRBJ1-2, with 9 bases that match TRBD1. V was clipped by 1 base and J by 4 bases; unmatched bases: 4. CDR3 length: 14 residues. The germline V gene encodes CDR1 DFQATT and CDR2 SNEGSKA (reference sequence). The sequenced part of the CDR3 DNA is TGCAGTGCTAGAGCGGACAGGGGTGCCTATGGC. Translation gives CSARADRGAYG. The CDR3 in full is CSARADRGAYGYTF.

For this clone: The read comes to an end 3 residues before the CDR3 does, leaving the germline J gene to fill in the end. The chain is built from TRBV30 and TRBJ2-7, with 10 bases lining up with TRBD1. This CDR3 comprises 15 residues. After removal of 4 bases from V and 5 bases from J, the junction contained 11 bases not matched to a gene. The germline gives CDR1 GTSNPN, CDR2 SVGIG (reference sequence). CDR3 in amino acids: CAWIFPGQGPNEQYF. The covered CDR3 bases are TGTGCCTGGATTTTTCCGGGACAGGGGCCAAACGAG.

On this clone: Read coverage stops 3 residues before the CDR3 terminus; the germline J gene supplies the remainder. The V call is TRBV9, the J call TRBJ2-2; 8 positions match TRBD2. V lost 3 bases, J lost 7 bases, and 11 bases stayed unmatched. The germline CDR1 and CDR2 sequences are SGDLS and YYNGEE. This CDR3 contains 16 residues. CDR3 region: CASSAVLAAPGGELFF. Partial CDR3 DNA: TGTGCCAGCAGCGCCGTACTAGCGGCCCCCGGCGGGGAG.

Here the CDR3 reads CASSLGTSGGPSSYNEAFF. The DNA read from the CDR3 is TGTGCCAGTAGTCTGGGGACTAGCGGGGGACCGAGCTCCTACAATGAG. The chain has TRBV19 and TRBJ1-1, with D possibly being TRBD1 (5 bases). The read ends 3 residues before the CDR3 terminus; that terminus is restored from the germline J gene. This CDR3 has 19 residues. Per the germline V gene, CDR1 is LNHDA and CDR2 is SQIVND (reference sequence).

On this clone itself: Read data end 3 residues before the CDR3 end; the end is taken from the germline J gene. This rearrangement joins TRBV19 to TRBJ2-2; the D call may be TRBD1 or TRBD2 (5 bases each). The V gene's germline CDR1 is LNHDA and CDR2 SQIVND (reference sequence). CDR3 length: 15 amino acids. CDR3 residues: CASSIPRGDNEELFF. The DNA read from the CDR3 is TGTGCCAGTAGTATCCCGAGAGGGGATAATGAAGAG.

Comment on this clone: The read stops 3 residues short of the end of the CDR3; the missing end is completed from the germline J gene. This chain connects TRBV7-8 to TRBJ2-3; 15 bases agree with TRBD2. V was pared by 4 bases and J by 6 bases, with 8 bases of the junction left unmatched. Per the germline V gene, CDR1 is SGHVS and CDR2 is FQNEAQ. This CDR3 is 17 amino acids long. This chain's CDR3 is CASSSWTSGGARDTQYF. Partial CDR3 DNA: TGTGCCAGCAGCTCTTGGACTAGCGGGGGGGCGCGGGATACG.